The subject of this entry is one T cell receptor beta chain. The antigen remains unidentified. Profiling relied on immunoSEQ multiplex PCR, and the TCRdb table lists in-frame clones only, not all of them. The sample shows roughly 250,000 clones, approximately 83% of them seen only once. The record originates from a study of cytomegalovirus exposure and HLA in healthy donors. The CDR3 extends over 15 amino acids. The germline gives CDR1 SGHNT, CDR2 YENEEA. Trimming took 4 bases from V and 7 from J, leaving 16 bases between them. Whole-study results and caveats: As confirmed in vitro, three CMV-associated chains were specific for CMV antigens. The classifier, whose performance was assessed in both the original and validation cohorts, reportedly diagnosed cytomegalovirus status with high specificity and sensitivity.

This receptor was identified in a woman in her twenties or thirties in good health and CMV-seropositive. Sequencing input: PBMCs. This chain joins TRBV11-3 and TRBJ2-2, with D possibly TRBD2 on 6 matching bases. The DNA of the CDR3 is TGTGCCAGCAGCTCCGGACCGGCCGGGAGCGGGGAGCTGTTTTTT. Residues: CASSSGPAGSGELFF.